The source of this T cell receptor beta chain is a study of CD8+CD57+ T cells in acquired aplastic anemia. Looking at the study overall: The sorted CD4+ and CD8+ cells yielded an average around 3 ug of DNA. General study findings and limits: Statistical testing detected no significant gap in CD8+ Simpson's diversity between patients and controls.

This clonotype is a singleton in its sample. The target antigen is unknown. Deletions cut 4 bases from V and 1 base from J, with 8 bases between. This CDR3 comprises 14 residues. Profiles of TCR beta VDJ and CDR3 were generated from a genomic DNA template. TCRdb ran MiXCR on the reads and lists one entry per CDR3 protein. Of over 150,000 distinct CDR3 sequences in the sample, approximately 49% were seen once. The rearrangement links TRBV12-3 or TRBV12-4 to TRBJ1-3, with no clear D. This clonotype originated in a human donor in good health, serving as a control. Input material: sorted CD4+, CD8+, or CD8+CD57+ T cells (not recorded which) from PBMCs. CDR3 in DNA: TGTGCCAGCAGTTCGGGGTCTTCTGGAAACACCATATATTTT. Its protein product is CASSSGSSGNTIYF.